The 5 T cell receptor beta chains in this list originate from one sample, sequenced in a study of PD-1 blockade in classical Hodgkin lymphoma. Indicated time point: cycle 4 day 1 (C4D1), after 6 weeks of nivolumab. Every one of the patients relapsed after autologous stem cell transplantation (brentuximab vedotin exposure was variable). It was by magnetic negative selection that CD4+ T cells were purified from thawed PBMCs. Here immunoSEQ multiplex PCR was the method, and the copy in TCRdb shows in-frame clones only, minus some. The sample consists of about 28,000 clones, roughly four fifths of them appearing once. The specimen comprised CD4+ T cells from blood, sampled before the fourth cycle of nivolumab. These receptors were obtained from a human donor with classical Hodgkin lymphoma.

CDR3 loop: CAISERGQGVGEAFF. In nucleotides, the CDR3 is TGTGCCATCAGTGAAAGGGGACAGGGGGTGGGAGAAGCTTTCTTT. The chain uses TRBV10-3 and TRBJ1-1; 11 bases line up with TRBD1. The CDR3 runs to 15 residues. CDR1 is ENHRY and CDR2 is SYGVKD in the germline V gene. The J segment lost 8 bases and the V segment lost 3 bases, leaving 8 bases of the junction unmatched.

This rearrangement joins TRBV28 to TRBJ2-5; TRBD1 is a possible D gene (5 bases). The V gene lost 3 bases and the J gene lost 4 bases, with 12 bases spanning the gap. The germline V gene encodes CDR1 MDHEN and CDR2 SYDVKM. CDR3 length: 14 amino acids. CDR3 residues: CASSFQGYRETQYF. The CDR3 coding sequence is TGTGCCAGCAGTTTTCAGGGCTACCGAGAGACCCAGTACTTC.

The gene calls are TRBV6-5 and TRBJ2-1; D may be TRBD2 (6 bases). The germline CDR1 and CDR2 sequences are MNHEY and SVGAGI. The CDR3 consists of 15 residues. V shed 6 bases and J shed 0 bases, with 12 bases lying between them. The CDR3 DNA sequence: TGTGCCAGCAGATCCGAGCGGGTCTCCTACAATGAGCAGTTCTTC. It yields the protein CASRSERVSYNEQFF.

This clone is a singleton in its sample. The chain uses TRBV30 and TRBJ2-7; possibly TRBD2 for D (6 bases). This CDR3 contains 13 residues. The V and J ends lost 4 bases and 3 bases respectively, with 13 bases between them. From germline, CDR1 is GTSNPN and CDR2 SVGIG (reference sequence). The CDR3 DNA reads as TGTGCCTGGAATGGAGGGAAGTACTACGAGCAGTACTTC. Translating it yields CAWNGGKYYEQYF. The full variable domain, rest sourced from reference TRBV30 and TRBJ2-7, is SQTIHQWPATLVQPVGSPLSLECTVEGTSNPNLYWYRQAAGRGLQLLFYSVGIGQISSEVPQNLSASRPQDRQFILSSKKLLLSDSGFYLCAWNGGKYYEQYFGPGTRLTVT.

The chain employs TRBV18 and TRBJ1-2; D is ambiguous. This CDR3 region has 14 residues. Germline V CDR1 and CDR2: KGHSH, LQKENI. Between the trimmed V and J ends, which lost 1 base and 1 base, there was a span of 7 bases. In nucleotides, the CDR3 is TGTGCCAGCTCACCACAAACGGATAACTATGGCTACACCTTC. Its translation is CASSPQTDNYGYTF.